The present TCR beta chain was sequenced within a study of blood T cell repertoires in COVID-19 (dated by TCRdb to between 2020 and 2021). A note on the overall study: Collaborator samples came from the United States, Italy and Spain and covered acute and convalescent phases of COVID-19. Where available, HLA class I and class II types were obtained from metadata supplied by the sample provider rather than from assay-based typing. Nearly every sample came with metadata listing a de-identified subject ID, COVID-19 status, age in years and sex. The material from the prospective study consisted of cDNA or gDNA derived from T cells, B-cell-depleted T cells, or PBMCs. The samples were drawn from the first 160 participants of the ongoing ImmuneRACE study and from 1,254 subjects provided by 6 global collaborators. The repertoires were released in a freely available public database meant as a resource for research on the immune response to SARS-CoV-2. The dataset comprised deeply sampled blood TCRbeta repertoires from subjects exposed to, actively infected with, or recovered from COVID-19. Overall results and qualifications from the work: The quantity of clinical and demographic metadata differed by source and by participant and was supplied without curation.

One collaborating source in Seattle enrolled patients while the patients were actively infected and followed the patients over time throughout the course of disease. The collaborating institutions used their own protocols to collect whole blood in K2EDTA tubes. For TCRbeta analysis, collaborators shipped samples in one of three forms: frozen whole blood, isolated PBMCs, or DNA extracted from either of those sample types. Note on this clone: Its antigen is not yet known. Base quality data are lacking; no much larger clone is found one base away.

The immunoSEQ Assay, a bias-controlled multiplex PCR, was used to amplify TCRbeta CDR3 regions from genomic DNA. Concerning the study's data processing: The number of nucleated cells in each sample was estimated by amplification of reference gene primers within the assay. To quantify the absolute abundance of each unique TCRbeta CDR3 rearrangement, sequence reads were collapsed and filtered. Productive Simpson clonality was computed per sample as the square root of Simpson's diversity index over productive rearrangements. In TCRdb, the immuneACCESS table is reduced to in-frame sequences with V and J assigned. These tables do not hold every clone; where another copy was compared, an unresolved V gene accounts for under half, and the others remain unexplained. The V and J calls and clone size come from that table; D and trimming were worked out from the DNA. This sample has around 280,000 clones in its table, and roughly 90% of those were observed once. The top ten constitute over 8.5% of the sample.

Taken from cysteine to phenylalanine, the CDR3 has 9 residues. The kept DNA is CDR3 alone, 27 bases in frame from the first base. The rearrangement combines TRBV12-2 with TRBJ2-7; the DNA was not compared with TRBD2, the D call given in the table. TRBV12-2 is a known pseudogene. Sequenced input: peripheral blood. The sequence was obtained from a woman aged 25 to 39 with COVID-19, enrolled during active disease. The CDR3 here reads CASLNEQYF. The sequenced DNA is TGTGCAAGTCTAAACGAGCAGTACTTC.